This T cell receptor beta chain was recorded in a study of cytomegalovirus exposure and HLA in healthy donors. Background on the study: Around 80 million unique TCRs from HLA-typed donors were held in an early data release. Points from the study as a whole: Being productive about 90% or about 30% of the time was typical of most TCR beta V segments in an earlier analysis.

The PCR made use of 60 Vbeta and 13 Jbeta primers. Assay: immunoSEQ multiplex PCR; the TCRdb copy retains only in-frame clones and omits some. Of 130,000 or so clones detected, roughly 80% appear once; the ten largest clones hold approximately 7.8%. With regard to this clone: The target antigen is unknown.

All the people who gave samples were healthy bone marrow donors. The clonotype comes from a male donor in good health and CMV-seronegative. The sample taken for sequencing was PBMCs.

The CDR3 is CASSSAGGNEQFF. For the CDR3, the DNA is TGTGCCAGCTCTTCGGCAGGGGGCAATGAGCAGTTCTTC. This chain joins TRBV7-9 and TRBJ2-1, with 7 bases identical to TRBD1. Looked up from germline, CDR1 is SEHNR and CDR2 is FQNEAQ (reference sequence). The CDR3 runs to 13 residues. J was trimmed by 6 bases and V by 8 bases; bases with no gene match: 7. The whole variable domain, filled in from reference TRBV7-9 and TRBJ2-1, reads DTGVSQNPRHKITKRGQNVTFRCDPISEHNRLYWYRQTLGQGPEFLTYFQNEAQLEKSRLLSDRFSAERPKGSFSTLEIQRTEQGDSAMYLCASSSAGGNEQFFGPGTRLTVL.